This TCR beta chain is drawn from a study of T cell repertoires in cytomegalovirus infection. Study in general: Selection of CMV epitopes for the study included recently identified HLA-C-restricted and well-studied HLA-B-restricted ones. The public TCR beta signatures pointed to both CMV infection and matching HLA type.

TCRdb independently ran MiXCR on the reads; one entry per CDR3 protein. This sample has about half a million distinct CDR3 sequences; 30% to 35% occur once, and the top ten carry roughly a sixth. CDR1 and CDR2 from the germline V gene are GTSNPN and SVGIG (reference sequence). The CDR3 sequence is 14 residues long. V gave up 3 bases and J gave up 6 bases, with 17 bases separating them. Study-level points and caveats: The study found HLA-C-restricted CMV-specific TCR beta clonotypes dominating the ex vivo response.

Comment on this clonotype: The antigen remains unidentified.

The TCR originated in a human donor in good health (CMV status not recorded). Some clones in this sample may be carry-over from other donors' samples. Sequencing was performed on cultured PBMCs, taken from culture after CMV antigen stimulation. The chain links TRBV30 to TRBJ1-1; D not resolved. CDR3 protein: CAWRTDVGAAEAFF. DNA of the CDR3: TGTGCCTGGAGAACGGACGTCGGAGCCGCTGAAGCTTTCTTT.